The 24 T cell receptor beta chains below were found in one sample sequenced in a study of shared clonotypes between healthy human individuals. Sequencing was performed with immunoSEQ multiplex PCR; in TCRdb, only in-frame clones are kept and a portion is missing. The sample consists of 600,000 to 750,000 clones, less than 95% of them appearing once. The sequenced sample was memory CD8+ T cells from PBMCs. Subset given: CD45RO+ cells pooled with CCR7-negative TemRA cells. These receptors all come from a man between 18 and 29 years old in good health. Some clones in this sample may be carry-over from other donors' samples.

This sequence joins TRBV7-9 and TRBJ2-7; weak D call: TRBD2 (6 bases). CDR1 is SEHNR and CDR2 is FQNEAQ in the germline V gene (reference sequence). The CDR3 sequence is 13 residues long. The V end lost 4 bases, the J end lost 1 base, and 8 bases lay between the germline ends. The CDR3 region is CASSSGGSYEQYF. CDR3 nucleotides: TGTGCCAGCAGCTCTGGAGGGTCCTACGAGCAGTACTTC.

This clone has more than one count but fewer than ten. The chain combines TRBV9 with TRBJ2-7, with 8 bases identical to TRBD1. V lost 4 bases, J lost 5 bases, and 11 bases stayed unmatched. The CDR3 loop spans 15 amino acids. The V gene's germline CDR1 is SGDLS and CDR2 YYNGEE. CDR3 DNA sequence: TGTGCCAGCAGCCCGTTCGCAGGGGGCAAAGACGAGCAGTACTTC. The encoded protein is CASSPFAGGKDEQYF.

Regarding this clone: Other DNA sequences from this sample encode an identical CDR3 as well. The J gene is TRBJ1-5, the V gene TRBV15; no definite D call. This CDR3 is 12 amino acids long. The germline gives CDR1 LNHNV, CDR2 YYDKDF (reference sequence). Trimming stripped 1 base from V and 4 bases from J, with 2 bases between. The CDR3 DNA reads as TGTGCCACCAGCAGAGGGAATCAGCCCCAGCATTTT. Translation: CATSRGNQPQHF.

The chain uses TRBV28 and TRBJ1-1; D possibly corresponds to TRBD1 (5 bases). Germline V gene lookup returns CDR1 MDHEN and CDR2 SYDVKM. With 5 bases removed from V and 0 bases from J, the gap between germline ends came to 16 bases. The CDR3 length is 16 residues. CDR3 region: CASSQRQIVMNTEAFF. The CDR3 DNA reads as TGTGCCAGCAGTCAGAGACAGATTGTAATGAACACTGAAGCTTTCTTT.

CDR3 sequence reads: CASSPRTNGDEQFF. As DNA, the CDR3 is TGTGCCAGCAGCCCACGGACAAATGGGGATGAGCAGTTCTTC. The chain joins TRBV7-8 to TRBJ2-1, with D tentatively TRBD1 (5 bases). Germline assignment: CDR1 SGHVS and CDR2 FQNEAQ. V lost 5 bases, J lost 8 bases, and 16 bases lay in between. This CDR3 has 14 amino acids.

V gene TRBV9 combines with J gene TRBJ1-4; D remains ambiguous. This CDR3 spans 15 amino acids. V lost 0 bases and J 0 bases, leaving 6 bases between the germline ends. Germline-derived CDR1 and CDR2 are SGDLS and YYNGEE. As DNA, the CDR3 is TGTGCCAGCAGCGTAGGGATTGCAACTAATGAAAAACTGTTTTTT. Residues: CASSVGIATNEKLFF.

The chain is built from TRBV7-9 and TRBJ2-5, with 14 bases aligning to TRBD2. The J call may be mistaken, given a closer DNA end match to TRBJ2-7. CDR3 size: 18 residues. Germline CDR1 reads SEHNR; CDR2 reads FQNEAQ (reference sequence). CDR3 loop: CASSPRGTSGSRSYEQYF. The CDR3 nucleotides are TGTGCCAGCAGCCCTCGAGGGACTAGCGGGAGTCGGTCCTACGAGCAGTACTTC.

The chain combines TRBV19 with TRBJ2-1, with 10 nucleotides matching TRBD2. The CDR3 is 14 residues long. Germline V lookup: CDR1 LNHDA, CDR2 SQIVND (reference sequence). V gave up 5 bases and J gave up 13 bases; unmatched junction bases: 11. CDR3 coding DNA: TGTGCCAGTAGTCCCTCCCGAGCGGGAGGGCCACAGTTCTTC. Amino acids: CASSPSRAGGPQFF.

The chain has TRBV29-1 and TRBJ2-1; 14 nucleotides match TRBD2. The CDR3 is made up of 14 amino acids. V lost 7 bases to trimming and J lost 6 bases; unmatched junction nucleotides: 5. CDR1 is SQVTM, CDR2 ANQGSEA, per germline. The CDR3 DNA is TGCAGCGGGAGACTAGCGGGAGGGCCCAATGAGCAGTTCTTC. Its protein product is CSGRLAGGPNEQFF.

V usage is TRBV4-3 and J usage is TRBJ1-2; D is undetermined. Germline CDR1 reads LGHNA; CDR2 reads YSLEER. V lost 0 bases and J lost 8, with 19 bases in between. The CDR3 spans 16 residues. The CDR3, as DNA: TGCGCCAGCAGCCAAGATGGCGGTCCCTACTATCGAGGCTACACCTTC. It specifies CASSQDGGPYYRGYTF.

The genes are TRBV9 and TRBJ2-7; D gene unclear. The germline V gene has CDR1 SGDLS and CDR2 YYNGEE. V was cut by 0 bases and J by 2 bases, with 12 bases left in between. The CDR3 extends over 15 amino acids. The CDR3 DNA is TGTGCCAGCAGCGTAGGGGCAGGTGAAGCCTACGAGCAGTACTTC. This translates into CASSVGAGEAYEQYF.

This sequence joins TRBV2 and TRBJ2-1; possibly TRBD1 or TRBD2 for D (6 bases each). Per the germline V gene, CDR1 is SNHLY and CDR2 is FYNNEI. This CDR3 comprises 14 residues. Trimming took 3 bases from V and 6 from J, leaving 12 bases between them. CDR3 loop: CASSEDRLVNEQFF. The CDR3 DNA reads TGTGCCAGCAGTGAGGACAGACTAGTCAATGAGCAGTTCTTC.

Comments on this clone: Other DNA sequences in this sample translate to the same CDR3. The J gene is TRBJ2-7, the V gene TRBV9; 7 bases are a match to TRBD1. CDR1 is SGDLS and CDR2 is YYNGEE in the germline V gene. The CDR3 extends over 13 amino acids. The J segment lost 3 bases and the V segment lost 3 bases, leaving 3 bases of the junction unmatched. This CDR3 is CASSGGTVYEQYF. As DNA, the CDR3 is TGTGCCAGCAGCGGAGGGACAGTCTACGAGCAGTACTTC.

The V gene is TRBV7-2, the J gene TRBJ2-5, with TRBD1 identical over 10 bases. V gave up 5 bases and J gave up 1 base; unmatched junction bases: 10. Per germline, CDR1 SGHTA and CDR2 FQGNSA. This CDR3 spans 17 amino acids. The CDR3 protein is CASSTKFGTGAQETQYF. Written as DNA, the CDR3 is TGTGCCAGCAGCACAAAATTCGGGACAGGGGCCCAAGAGACCCAGTACTTC.

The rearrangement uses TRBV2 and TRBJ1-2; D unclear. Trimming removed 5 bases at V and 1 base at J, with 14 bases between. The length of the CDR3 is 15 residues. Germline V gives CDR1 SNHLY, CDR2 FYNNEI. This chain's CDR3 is CASSTLLHRNYGYTF. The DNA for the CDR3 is TGTGCCAGCAGTACCCTTTTACACCGTAACTATGGCTACACCTTC.

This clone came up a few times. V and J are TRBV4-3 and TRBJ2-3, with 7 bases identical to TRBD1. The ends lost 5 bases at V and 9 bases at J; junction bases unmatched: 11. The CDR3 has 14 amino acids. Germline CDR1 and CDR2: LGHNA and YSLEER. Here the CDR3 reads CASSSLGTGETQYF. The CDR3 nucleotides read TGCGCCAGCAGCTCCCTAGGCACAGGGGAAACGCAGTATTTT.

The CDR3 spells CASSAQGSGDTEAFF. In nucleotides, the CDR3 is TGTGCCAGCTCCGCACAGGGGTCCGGAGACACTGAAGCTTTCTTT. The chain links TRBV13 to TRBJ1-1, with 7 positions matching TRBD1. The ends lost 8 bases at V and 3 bases at J; junction bases unmatched: 12. The CDR3 length is 15 residues. CDR1 and CDR2 (germline): PRHDT, FYEKMQ (reference sequence).

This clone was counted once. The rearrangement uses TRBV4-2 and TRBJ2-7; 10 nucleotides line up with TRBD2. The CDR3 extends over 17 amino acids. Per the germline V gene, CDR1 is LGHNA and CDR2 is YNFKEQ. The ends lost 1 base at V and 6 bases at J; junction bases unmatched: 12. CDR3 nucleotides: TGTGCCAGCAGCCAAGGAGCGGGAGGGCCCGAACCTCGCGAGCAGTACTTC. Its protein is CASSQGAGGPEPREQYF.

The CDR3 DNA sequence: TGTGCCAGCCAGACAGGGGGTGGTCAGCCCCAGCATTTT. Protein: CASQTGGGQPQHF. J is TRBJ1-5 and V is TRBV28; 9 bases agree with TRBD1. J gave up 6 bases and V 8 bases, and 5 bases lay outside the gene matches. This CDR3 has 13 amino acids. Per the germline V gene, CDR1 is MDHEN and CDR2 is SYDVKM. Full variable domain (outside the CDR3, taken from reference TRBV28 and TRBJ1-5): DVKVTQSSRYLVKRTGEKVFLECVQDMDHENMFWYRQDPGLGLRLIYFSYDVKMKEKGDIPEGYSVSREKKERFSLILESASTNQTSMYLCASQTGGGQPQHFGDGTRLSIL.

The CDR3 loop reads CASSPRTNYNEQFF. CDR3 nucleotide sequence: TGTGCCAGCAGCCCTCGGACTAATTACAATGAGCAGTTCTTC. V is TRBV14 and J is TRBJ2-1, with a possible D match to TRBD2 (6 bases). The CDR3 is 14 residues long. Looked up from germline, CDR1 is SGHDN and CDR2 is FVKESK. V lost 4 bases and J 4 bases, leaving 11 bases between the germline ends.

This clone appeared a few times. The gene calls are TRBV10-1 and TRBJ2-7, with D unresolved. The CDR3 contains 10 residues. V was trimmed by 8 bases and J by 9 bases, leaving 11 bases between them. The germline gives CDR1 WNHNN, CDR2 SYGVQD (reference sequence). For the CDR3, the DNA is TGCGCCAGCCAACCGATAGGGCAGTACTTC. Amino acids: CASQPIGQYF.

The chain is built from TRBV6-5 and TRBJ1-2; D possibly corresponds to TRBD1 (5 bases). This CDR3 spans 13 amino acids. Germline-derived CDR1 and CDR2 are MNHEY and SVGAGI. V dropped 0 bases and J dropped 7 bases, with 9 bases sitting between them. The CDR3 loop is CASSYSGGRGYTF. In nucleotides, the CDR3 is TGTGCCAGCAGTTACTCGGGGGGACGTGGCTACACCTTC.

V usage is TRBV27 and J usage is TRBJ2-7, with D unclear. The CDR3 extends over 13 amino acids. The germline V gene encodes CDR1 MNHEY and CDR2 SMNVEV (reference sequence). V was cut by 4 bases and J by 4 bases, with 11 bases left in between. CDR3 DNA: TGTGCCAGCAGTTCCCTTAGGACGTACGAGCAGTACTTC. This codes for CASSSLRTYEQYF.

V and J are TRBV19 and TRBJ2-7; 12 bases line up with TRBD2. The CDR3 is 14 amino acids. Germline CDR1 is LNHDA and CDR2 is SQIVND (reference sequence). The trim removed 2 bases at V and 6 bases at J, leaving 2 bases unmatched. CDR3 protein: CASSIQLAGGEQYF. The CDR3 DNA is TGTGCCAGTAGTATACAACTAGCGGGAGGCGAGCAGTACTTC.